This T cell receptor (beta chain) comes out of a study of naive and memory T cell subsets. This CDR3 has 12 residues. In germline, CDR1 is SQVTM, CDR2 ANQGSEA. V was pared by 6 bases and J by 3 bases, with 12 bases between. Study conclusions and caveats: Each distinct alpha or beta sequence counts as one clonotype. Findings for naive and memory subsets could not be checked against ground truth. Naive repertoires, especially CD8, held a few larger clonotypes, possibly memory cells re-expressing CD45RA.

The beta constant-region primer was an equimolar mix of two oligonucleotides covering TRBC1 and TRBC2. Ligated cDNA was amplified by four rounds of PCR with nested alpha and beta constant-region primers and SP2. A 12-nucleotide UMI and the SP2 primer were added to the cDNA 3' end by oligonucleotide ligation. Via MiXCR, TCRdb re-called the UMI-ligation and nested PCR reads, giving one row per CDR3 protein. The sample lists roughly 140,000 distinct CDR3 sequences, about 20% seen once, with roughly 0.63% in the top ten. Cells stained for CD3, CD4, CD8, CD45RA and CD27 were sorted into four subsets. Note on this clonotype: Its specificity is not known.

The sequenced sample was naive CD8+ T cells from blood. The chain is built from TRBV29-1 and TRBJ2-7, with D tentatively TRBD1 (6 bases). The receptor's source is a human donor in good health. The CDR3 sequence is CSVEWGRYEQYF. DNA for the CDR3: TGCAGCGTCGAATGGGGGCGCTACGAGCAGTACTTC.